This is a list of T cell receptor beta chains from one sample in a study of siplizumab effects on memory and regulatory T cells. Sequencing was performed with immunoSEQ multiplex PCR; in TCRdb, only in-frame clones are kept and a portion is missing. The data show 85,000 to 120,000 clones, about 94% seen once. Material: CD4+ T cells sorted from blood. The receptors derive from a human donor in good health. Each CDR3 is given with its conserved first and last residue.

V gene	CDR3 protein
TRBV7-3	CASSPNLAGPYNEQFF
TRBV7-2	CASSPDVETQYF
TRBV6-1	CASRGTVASFSPLHF
TRBV18	CASSRRGQGVDYGYTF
TRBV15	CATSRGQTYNEQFF
TRBV19	CASRGGAGETQYF
TRBV4-1	CASSQETTRRSESGPQHF
TRBV4-1	CASSQDPPGRSLWGEQFF
TRBV7-3	CASSRTLGGRDTQYF
TRBV2	CASSEAGRGRPIQYF
TRBV15	CATSRVGNNEKLFF
TRBV14	CASSHLQGGPDTQYF
TRBV29-1	CSVVGLEGNTGELFF
TRBV5-1	CASSFLPDISYEQYF
TRBV7-9	CASSLATPLGEDNQPQHF
TRBV7-2	CASRLNRGSPYGYTF
TRBV28	CASSSTGTGAVGGYTF
TRBV7-2	CASSLDLNEQFF
TRBV27	CASTRAGRSYEQYF
TRBV30	CAWRKGTGNQPQHF
TRBV28	CATGYTGLRQPQHF
TRBV28	CASNLSHGEQYF
TRBV5-5	CASSLVAGDYNEQFF
TRBV9	CASSVLDRNQQETQYF
TRBV5-4	CASSLAGGLEAFF
TRBV7-2	CASSETGIYEQYF
TRBV2	CATLRPLKEKLFF
TRBV28	CASSRTVLTKNIQYF
TRBV7-3	CASSKTFNPGTGFYEQYF
TRBV6-5	CATKPLYTSSYEQYF
TRBV6-5	CASRNTGTRYNEQFF
TRBV6-5	CASQGTGNIQYF
TRBV5-1	CASSLEGYTSGSTDTQYF
TRBV7-6	CASSPPEGAGEQYF
TRBV27	CASSLKSPTAYEQYF
TRBV9	CASSVSGLGTDTQYF
TRBV7-2	CASSLEVNQETQYF
TRBV15	CATSSLGQGLNEAFF
TRBV19	CASSMNGPYGYTF
TRBV28	CASRLLGSYGYTF
TRBV10-3	CAITRESSGNTIYF
TRBV7-3	CASSLTGNQPQHF
TRBV21-1	CASPPRGREGEKLFF
TRBV9	CASSVTSGNFNEQFF
TRBV2	CASSEVSAVSNEKLFF
TRBV7-9	CASSTKGGMNTEAFF